Many counts were recorded for the clone carrying this T cell receptor (beta chain). What it binds is unknown. V lost 2 bases, J lost 2 bases, and 7 bases lay in between. The CDR3 is 13 residues long. The V gene's germline CDR1 is SGDLS and CDR2 YYNGEE. This record belongs to a study of identical twins. TCRdb recomputed calls from the 5' RACE reads with MiXCR, one row per CDR3 protein. The repertoire holds over 200,000 distinct CDR3 sequences, with around 9.6% as singletons. Points from the study as a whole: Weaker excess twin sharing was seen among beta out-of-frame sequences. A lower insertion count was a feature of abundant cord blood beta clonotypes, with no such feature in memory repertoires.

The J gene is TRBJ2-5, the V gene TRBV9; no definite D call. The clonotype comes from a woman between 18 and 30 years old in good health. The sequenced sample consisted of memory (CD45RO+) T cells sorted from blood. As DNA, the CDR3 is TGTGCCAGCAGCGTGGGCATTCAAGAGACCCAGTACTTC. Its translation is CASSVGIQETQYF.